This TCR beta chain was retrieved from a study of blood T cell repertoires in COVID-19. As for the study in general: Samples representing acute and convalescent COVID-19 were sourced from the United States, Italy and Spain. Sample material is recorded as cDNA or gDNA derived from T cells, B-cell-depleted T cells, or PBMCs.

Germline V CDR1 and CDR2: SGHNT, YYREEE (reference sequence). The CDR3 consists of 14 residues. As originally analysed: For nucleated cells, counts were estimated from reference gene primer amplification. Sequenced by immunoSEQ multiplex PCR; TCRdb stores in-frame clones only, minus some. That table furnishes V, J and clone size, whereas the DNA furnished D and trimming. The sample lists 75,000 to 100,000 clones, 70% to 90% occurring once. Concerning this clone itself: A junction end diverges from the germline sequence, so it may reflect a read error.

What was sequenced was peripheral blood. J is TRBJ1-2 and V is TRBV5-4, with D maybe TRBD1 (6 bases). The clonotype originates from a man aged 65 to 85 with acute or convalescent COVID-19. CDR3 coding DNA: TGTGCCAGCAGCCACAGGACAGCTTACTATGACTACACCTTC. It codes for CASSHRTAYYDYTF.